The 8 T cell receptor beta chains presented below share a single source sample, sequenced in a study of identical twins. TCRdb passed the 5' RACE reads through MiXCR, listing each CDR3 protein once. The table records 400,000 to 550,000 distinct CDR3 sequences, around 24% of them present only once. This same sample was also part of a study on T cells expressing NK-cell markers.

The specimen was CD4+ T cells sorted from blood. The receptors come from a woman aged 18 to 35 in good health.

This chain links TRBV2 with TRBJ2-4, with a weak D call TRBD2 (6 bases). Germline CDR1 reads SNHLY; CDR2 reads FYNNEI. The CDR3 sequence is 14 residues long. V was clipped by 6 bases and J by 1 base, with 10 bases between them. CDR3 amino acids: CASRSGGAKNIQYF. CDR3 nucleotides: TGTGCCAGCAGGTCTGGGGGGGCCAAAAACATTCAGTACTTC. The full variable domain, in which reference TRBV2 and TRBJ2-4 provide the parts outside the CDR3, is EPEVTQTPSHQVTQMGQEVILRCVPISNHLYFYWYRQILGQKVEFLVSFYNNEISEKSEIFDDQFSVERPDGSNFTLKIRSTKLEDSAMYFCASRSGGAKNIQYFGAGTRLSVL.

The chain employs TRBV10-2 and TRBJ1-1, with 8 nucleotides matching TRBD1. Losses at the gene ends were 5 bases for V and 4 bases for J; bases not matched to a gene: 6. CDR3 length equals 14 residues. Germline V gives CDR1 WSHSY, CDR2 SAAADI. As DNA, the CDR3 is TGCGCCAGCAGTATTATAGGGACAGGCACTGAAGCTTTCTTT. Amino acids: CASSIIGTGTEAFF.

Only a few counts were recorded for this clonotype. This chain links TRBV6-5 with TRBJ2-1; 7 bases agree with TRBD1. This CDR3 comprises 17 residues. The junction had 12 bases not matched to a gene; V was cut back by 4 bases and J by 3 bases. The germline V gene encodes CDR1 MNHEY and CDR2 SVGAGI. The CDR3 region has the DNA TGTGCCAGCAGTTCGCCTCGCCGACAGGGTAGCTACAATGAGCAGTTCTTC. It specifies CASSSPRRQGSYNEQFF.

This clonotype was observed a few times. J is TRBJ2-5 and V is TRBV2; D not resolved. CDR3 size: 15 residues. The ends were cut back, 8 bases at V and 4 bases at J, with 20 bases in the middle. Germline V gene lookup returns CDR1 SNHLY and CDR2 FYNNEI. CDR3 loop: CASVRLGSDGETQYF. The CDR3 nucleotides are TGTGCCAGCGTAAGGCTGGGCTCAGACGGAGAGACCCAGTACTTC.

In its sample, this clonotype was seen once. The chain links TRBV5-1 to TRBJ2-1; D possibly corresponds to TRBD1 (5 bases). The length of the CDR3 is 12 residues. In germline, CDR1 is SGHRS, CDR2 YFSETQ. Trimming took 6 bases from V and 5 from J, leaving 9 bases between them. The CDR3 sequence is CASTGPDNEQFF. DNA for the CDR3: TGCGCCAGCACAGGGCCGGACAATGAGCAGTTCTTC.

The chain is built from TRBV7-9 and TRBJ2-5; the D gene is possibly TRBD1 (6 bases). Germline V CDR1 and CDR2: SEHNR, FQNEAQ (reference sequence). The V gene lost 5 bases and the J gene lost 4 bases, with 17 bases spanning the gap. The CDR3 runs 15 residues. The CDR3 reads CASSGQWGRGETQYF. The CDR3 coding sequence is TGTGCCAGCAGCGGACAGTGGGGCCGGGGAGAGACCCAGTACTTC.

This clonotype came up a few times. CDR3 DNA: TGTGCCAGCACCTTAGCGGGGGGCACAGATACGCAGTATTTT. Translation: CASTLAGGTDTQYF. The rearrangement joins TRBV4-2 to TRBJ2-3, with 9 bases fitting TRBD2. Trimming removed 7 bases from V and 1 base from J; junction bases left unmatched: 3. CDR3 length: 14 amino acids. Per the germline V gene, CDR1 is LGHNA and CDR2 is YNFKEQ.

J is TRBJ2-7 and V is TRBV7-9; tentatively, D is TRBD2 (6 bases). Trimming took 2 bases from V and 3 from J, leaving 11 bases between them. This CDR3 is built from 14 residues. Germline V gene data show CDR1 as SEHNR and CDR2 as FQNEAQ (reference sequence). CDR3: CASSLSGGNYEQYF. The CDR3 coding sequence is TGTGCCAGCAGCTTAAGCGGCGGGAACTACGAGCAGTACTTC.